A single T cell receptor (beta chain) is shown here with its context. Its antigen is undetermined. The data stem from a study of cytomegalovirus exposure and HLA in healthy donors. General study results and limits: The tendency of first-cohort TCR clusters to co-occur in the roughly 110 validation repertoires was the finding of a later analysis. The study flagged fewer than 200 TCR beta chains as cytomegalovirus-associated. In vitro work confirmed that a few CMV-associated chains recognize CMV antigens.

The data were produced by immunoSEQ multiplex PCR, yet TCRdb's version contains in-frame clones alone and is incomplete. Of tens of thousands of clones in the sample, around 97% were seen once. V was pared by 4 bases and J by 2 bases, with 19 bases of the junction left unmatched. Germline values: CDR1 MNHEY, CDR2 SMNVEV (reference sequence). The CDR3 length is 20 residues. This chain joins TRBV27 and TRBJ2-3, with 9 bases fitting TRBD1. The sample consisted of PBMCs. This receptor was taken from a man aged 18-30 years in good health and CMV-seronegative. As DNA, the CDR3 is TGTGCCAGCAGTTCCATTCTTCTCGGTGTTTGGGACAGGGACACAGATACGCAGTATTTT. Protein: CASSSILLGVWDRDTDTQYF.